Listed here are 31 T cell receptor beta chains from one sample, sequenced in a study of T cells in Graves' hyperthyroidism and ophthalmopathy. RNA transcripts yielded amplified TCR beta CDR3 regions. HTBI primers were the set used in a first-round RT-PCR of the TCR CDR3. TCRdb reanalysed the multiplex PCR reads using MiXCR and keeps one entry per CDR3 protein. The table shows tens of thousands of distinct CDR3 sequences, with approximately 50% occurring only once. The specimen sequenced was peripheral blood or thyroid tissue (not recorded which). These receptors were obtained from a man aged 18 to 29 with Graves' hyperthyroidism.

The sample holds many counts of this clonotype. The chain uses TRBV7-2 and TRBJ2-7; maybe TRBD1 (6 bases). The V gene lost 4 bases and the J gene lost 2 bases, with 21 bases spanning the gap. Germline lookup yields CDR1 SGHTA and CDR2 FQGNSA. The CDR3 length is 17 residues. CDR3 protein: CASSSQLGGPAPYEQYF. CDR3 in DNA: TGTGCCAGCAGCTCCCAACTAGGGGGACCCGCACCCTACGAGCAGTACTTC.

This clonotype was recorded many times. The chain links TRBV7-3 to TRBJ2-5; D is unresolved. V shed 5 bases and J shed 5 bases, with 12 bases lying between them. This CDR3 region has 13 residues. The germline CDR1 and CDR2 sequences are SGHTA and FQGTGA. The CDR3 protein is CASSPKNGETQYF. The DNA for the CDR3 is TGTGCCAGCAGCCCAAAAAATGGGGAGACCCAGTACTTC.

The V gene is TRBV2, the J gene TRBJ1-4; D possibly corresponds to TRBD1 (5 bases). CDR3 length equals 16 residues. V dropped 6 bases and J dropped 0 bases, with 14 bases sitting between them. Germline assignment: CDR1 SNHLY and CDR2 FYNNEI. This chain's CDR3 is CASRFPGRTTNEKLFF. The CDR3 coding sequence is TGTGCCAGCAGGTTCCCGGGACGGACAACTAATGAAAAACTGTTTTTT.

This sequence joins TRBV2 and TRBJ1-1; 7 bases match TRBD1. The junction had 2 bases not matched to a gene; V was cut back by 4 bases and J by 0 bases. This CDR3 region has 14 residues. Germline CDR1 reads SNHLY; CDR2 reads FYNNEI. Here the CDR3 reads CASSVGQLNTEAFF. CDR3 sequence (DNA): TGTGCCAGCAGTGTGGGACAGTTGAACACTGAAGCTTTCTTT.

The sample holds many counts of this clonotype. V and J are TRBV7-2 and TRBJ1-1, with a tentative D call TRBD1 (5 bases). The CDR3 sequence is 13 residues long. Germline V gene lookup returns CDR1 SGHTA and CDR2 FQGNSA. Trimming cost V 8 bases and J 1 base, with 11 bases left between them. In nucleotides, the CDR3 is TGTGCCAGCCAGGGACGGCAGAACACTGAAGCTTTCTTT. This encodes CASQGRQNTEAFF.

This clonotype was seen many times. V gene TRBV5-1 combines with J gene TRBJ2-3; D remains unclear. Germline V gene sequence: CDR1 SGHRS, CDR2 YFSETQ. Trimming took off 0 bases at V and 3 bases at J, with 11 bases between the two ends. CDR3 length: 15 residues. CDR3 in amino acids: CASSLEGLTTDTQYF. The CDR3 nucleotides are TGCGCCAGCAGCTTGGAGGGTCTAACTACAGATACGCAGTATTTT.

At least ten counts were recorded for this clonotype. For the CDR3, the DNA is TGCAGTGCCGTTCAGACCCGGGACAGGGAAAGCAATCAGCCCCAGCATTTT. Amino acid sequence: CSAVQTRDRESNQPQHF. J is TRBJ1-5 and V is TRBV20-1; TRBD1 agrees at 9 bases. V was clipped by 6 bases and J by 1 base; unmatched bases: 13. Germline V gives CDR1 DFQATT, CDR2 SNEGSKA (reference sequence). This CDR3 is 17 amino acids long.

The chain couples TRBV7-2 to TRBJ2-5; TRBD1 might be the D (5 bases). This CDR3 has 14 amino acids. V was clipped by 5 bases and J by 2 bases, with 12 bases between them. Germline V lookup: CDR1 SGHTA, CDR2 FQGNSA. CDR3 protein: CASSPTYRQETQYF. DNA for the CDR3: TGTGCCAGCAGCCCCACTTACAGGCAAGAGACCCAGTACTTC.

In its sample, this clonotype was seen once. The chain recombines TRBV15 with TRBJ1-5; no firm D call. Germline CDR1 LNHNV, CDR2 YYDKDF (reference sequence). This CDR3 region has 13 residues. V lost 5 bases and J lost 10, with 15 bases in between. The CDR3: CATSEALTTPQHF. For the CDR3, the DNA is TGTGCCACCAGCGAGGCCCTCACGACACCCCAGCATTTT.

The rearrangement joins TRBV12-3 or TRBV12-4 to TRBJ1-5; no clear D gene. V was pared by 5 bases and J by 0 bases, with 14 bases between. The CDR3 is 16 amino acids. This chain's CDR3 is CASSLASGSSNQPQHF. The CDR3 nucleotides read TGTGCCAGCAGTCTCGCGTCTGGCTCTAGCAATCAGCCCCAGCATTTT.

In its sample, this clonotype was seen many times. The chain is built from TRBV14 and TRBJ1-6; no clear D. Looked up from germline, CDR1 is SGHDN and CDR2 is FVKESK. The CDR3 length is 18 residues. V was shortened by 4 bases and J by 0 bases, with 16 bases between the two germline ends. CDR3: CASSPSRSTSSYNSPLHF. The CDR3 DNA is TGTGCCAGCAGCCCGTCTAGGTCGACAAGCTCCTATAATTCACCCCTCCACTTT. The whole variable domain, remainder taken from reference TRBV14 and TRBJ1-6, is EAGVTQFPSHSVIEKGQTVTLRCDPISGHDNLYWYRRVMGKEIKFLLHFVKESKQDESGMPNNRFLAERTGGTYSTLKVQPAELEDSGVYFCASSPSRSTSSYNSPLHFGNGTRLTVT.

The V call is TRBV20-1, the J call TRBJ2-5, with D possibly being TRBD2 (7 bases). V was pared by 0 bases and J by 5 bases, with 19 bases between. The CDR3 has 16 residues. CDR1 is DFQATT and CDR2 is SNEGSKA in the germline V gene (reference sequence). In DNA form, the CDR3 reads TGCAGTGCTAGAGATCTGGTGGGGGGGCCTATGGAGACCCAGTACTTC. Amino acid sequence: CSARDLVGGPMETQYF.

This clonotype was seen more than once but under ten times. The V call is TRBV20-1, the J call TRBJ1-2; D is undetermined. V lost 1 base, J lost 8 bases, and 11 bases lay in between. The CDR3 is made up of 12 amino acids. Looked up from germline, CDR1 is DFQATT and CDR2 is SNEGSKA (reference sequence). As DNA, the CDR3 is TGCAGTGCTAGAGGGGAGGCCGGGGGCTACACCTTC. This codes for CSARGEAGGYTF.

In its sample, this clonotype was seen many times. The chain recombines TRBV15 with TRBJ2-7; D is unclear. This CDR3 is built from 16 residues. Trimming removed 0 bases from V and 7 bases from J, with 19 bases in between. CDR1 is LNHNV and CDR2 is YYDKDF in the germline V gene (reference sequence). The CDR3 reads CATSRDLPPRAREQYF. The CDR3 DNA is TGTGCCACCAGCAGAGATCTTCCTCCCCGAGCGCGGGAGCAGTACTTC.

With regard to this clonotype: The junction does not match germline at one end; this may be a read error. This chain connects TRBV28 to TRBJ1-5; 10 nucleotides align to TRBD1. CDR1 is MDHEN and CDR2 is SYDVKM in the germline V gene. This CDR3 is built from 16 residues. CDR3 sequence: CASSLRGTGENQSQHF. CDR3 bases: TGTGCCAGCAGTTTACGGGGGACAGGGGAGAATCAGTCCCAGCATTTT. The variable domain in full, completed from reference TRBV28 and TRBJ1-5, reads DVKVTQSSRYLVKRTGEKVFLECVQDMDHENMFWYRQDPGLGLRLIYFSYDVKMKEKGDIPEGYSVSREKKERFSLILESASTNQTSMYLCASSLRGTGENQSQHFGDGTRLSIL.

This clonotype occurred many times. The gene calls are TRBV7-8 and TRBJ1-5; no clear D. In germline, CDR1 is SGHVS, CDR2 FQNEAQ. Trimming left V 4 bases short and J 1 base short, with 8 bases between. The CDR3 runs 14 residues. The CDR3 coding sequence is TGTGCCAGCAGCTCCATCTTCAGCAATCAGCCCCAGCATTTT. This encodes CASSSIFSNQPQHF.

This clonotype turned up a few times. A read error may be the cause here, since a much bigger clone is one base away. The rearrangement links TRBV30 to TRBJ1-6; tentatively, D is TRBD1 (6 bases). This CDR3 region has 12 residues. The germline V gene encodes CDR1 GTSNPN and CDR2 SVGIG (reference sequence). Trimming removed 4 bases at V and 9 bases at J, with 10 bases between. The CDR3 reads CAWKVQGSPLHF. The CDR3 bases are TGTGCCTGGAAGGTACAGGGTTCACCCCTCCACTTT.

The V and J genes are TRBV5-6 and TRBJ1-4; the D is unclear. Germline assignment: CDR1 SGHDT and CDR2 YYEEEE. The CDR3 contains 12 residues. V lost 5 bases and J 4 bases, leaving 6 bases between the germline ends. CDR3 DNA sequence: TGTGCCAGCAGTATGGTTAATGAAAAACTGTTTTTT. Protein: CASSMVNEKLFF.

The chain employs TRBV10-3 and TRBJ1-3; TRBD1 matches at 7 bases. The germline CDR1 and CDR2 sequences are ENHRY and SYGVKD. The CDR3 extends over 15 amino acids. The junction had 5 bases not matched to a gene; V was cut back by 6 bases and J by 0 bases. In DNA form, the CDR3 reads TGTGCCATCAGAACACGGGACAGCTCTGGAAACACCATATATTTT. This encodes CAIRTRDSSGNTIYF.

V is TRBV15 and J is TRBJ2-2, with 10 bases lining up with TRBD1. Germline CDR1 reads LNHNV; CDR2 reads YYDKDF (reference sequence). The CDR3 spans 21 residues. The junction had 13 bases not matched to a gene; V was cut back by 0 bases and J by 0 bases. This CDR3 reads CATSRERTGQGYIANTGELFF. The CDR3 DNA reads as TGTGCCACCAGCAGAGAACGCACGGGACAGGGGTACATCGCGAACACCGGGGAGCTGTTTTTT.

The rearrangement joins TRBV5-1 to TRBJ2-3, with D perhaps matching TRBD2 (5 bases). The length of the CDR3 is 18 residues. Germline assignment: CDR1 SGHRS and CDR2 YFSETQ. V lost 0 bases to trimming and J lost 1 base, with 18 bases between them. The CDR3 coding sequence is TGCGCCAGCAGCTTGGGGCCGGTCACGAGGGCGCGCACAGATACGCAGTATTTT. It is translated as CASSLGPVTRARTDTQYF.

Within the sample, this clonotype is medium-sized. The chain uses TRBV10-2 and TRBJ1-2; D gene uncertain. The CDR3 is made up of 13 amino acids. Trimming shortened V by 3 bases and J by 5 bases, and 10 bases separated the two germline ends. The germline V gene has CDR1 WSHSY and CDR2 SAAADI. The CDR3 nucleotides are TGCGCCAGCAGTGACCGATGGGATTATGGCTACACCTTC. This sequence encodes CASSDRWDYGYTF.

The chain links TRBV20-1 to TRBJ2-5; 12 bases fit TRBD2. Germline CDR1 reads DFQATT; CDR2 reads SNEGSKA (reference sequence). This CDR3 has 14 residues. J was trimmed by 7 bases and V by 7 bases; bases with no gene match: 10. The CDR3 DNA reads as TGCAGTGTGCGGACTAGCGGGGATCAGGGGACCCAGTACTTC. Protein product: CSVRTSGDQGTQYF.

CDR3 amino acids: CSVQPHGARTEAFF. The DNA of the CDR3 is TGCAGCGTTCAACCTCACGGGGCGAGGACTGAAGCTTTCTTT. The rearrangement joins TRBV29-1 to TRBJ1-1, with a tentative D call TRBD1 (5 bases). The V and J ends lost 5 bases and 5 bases respectively, with 18 bases between them. The germline V gene encodes CDR1 SQVTM and CDR2 ANQGSEA. This CDR3 region has 14 residues.

The chain links TRBV7-8 to TRBJ2-5, with 9 bases fitting TRBD1. The length of the CDR3 is 15 residues. Germline values: CDR1 SGHVS, CDR2 FQNEAQ. V gave up 5 bases and J gave up 0 bases; unmatched junction bases: 4. The CDR3 sequence: CASSPWDRDQETQYF. The CDR3 nucleotides read TGTGCCAGCAGCCCTTGGGACAGGGACCAAGAGACCCAGTACTTC.

The gene calls are TRBV20-1 and TRBJ2-7, with D unresolved. This CDR3 has 13 amino acids. The V and J ends lost 3 bases and 0 bases respectively, with 9 bases between them. Per the germline V gene, CDR1 is DFQATT and CDR2 is SNEGSKA (reference sequence). CDR3 in amino acids: CSARATNSYEQYF. The CDR3 bases are TGCAGTGCTAGGGCTACAAACTCCTACGAGCAGTACTTC.

A single count supports this clonotype. V is TRBV20-1 and J is TRBJ1-1, with D uncertain. In germline, CDR1 is DFQATT, CDR2 SNEGSKA (reference sequence). The CDR3 sequence is 13 residues long. V shed 5 bases and J shed 4 bases, with 14 bases lying between them. The CDR3 DNA follows: TGCAGTGCTCCACGTGCTGCGGGCACTGAAGCTTTCTTT. This codes for CSAPRAAGTEAFF.

The chain links TRBV29-1 to TRBJ2-2, with 8 nucleotides matching TRBD1. The CDR3 has 14 amino acids. Germline V gene data show CDR1 as SQVTM and CDR2 as ANQGSEA. V shed 4 bases and J 6 bases; nucleotides not matched to a gene: 7. The DNA of the CDR3 is TGCAGCGTTGCGGACAGGGTGGAAGCCGGGGAGCTGTTTTTT. This gives the protein CSVADRVEAGELFF.

This sequence joins TRBV7-2 and TRBJ2-5; TRBD1 might be the D (8 bases). CDR1 and CDR2 from the germline V gene are SGHTA and FQGNSA. The CDR3 length is 16 residues. V was trimmed by 5 bases and J by 3 bases, leaving 19 bases between them. The DNA for the CDR3 is TGTGCCAGCAGCCAGGGGGGGCGGACAGGGAAAGAGACCCAGTACTTC. It encodes CASSQGGRTGKETQYF.

The V and J genes are TRBV10-3 and TRBJ1-4; 7 bases are a match to TRBD1. There are 15 residues in the CDR3. Germline lookup yields CDR1 ENHRY and CDR2 SYGVKD. Germline trimming cut 5 bases from V and 7 bases from J; bases unmatched to any gene: 10. CDR3 region: CAISRDRDSREKLFF. The CDR3 nucleotides read TGTGCCATCAGTCGTGACAGGGACTCTCGTGAAAAACTGTTTTTT.

This clonotype showed up just a few times. The V gene is TRBV29-1, the J gene TRBJ1-4; a weak D match, TRBD1 (5 bases). The germline V gene has CDR1 SQVTM and CDR2 ANQGSEA. V gave up 2 bases and J gave up 10 bases, with 14 bases separating them. This CDR3 contains 13 residues. The CDR3 region has the DNA TGCAGCGTTGAAAGACCCCGGGACGGAAAACTGTTTTTT. Translation: CSVERPRDGKLFF.